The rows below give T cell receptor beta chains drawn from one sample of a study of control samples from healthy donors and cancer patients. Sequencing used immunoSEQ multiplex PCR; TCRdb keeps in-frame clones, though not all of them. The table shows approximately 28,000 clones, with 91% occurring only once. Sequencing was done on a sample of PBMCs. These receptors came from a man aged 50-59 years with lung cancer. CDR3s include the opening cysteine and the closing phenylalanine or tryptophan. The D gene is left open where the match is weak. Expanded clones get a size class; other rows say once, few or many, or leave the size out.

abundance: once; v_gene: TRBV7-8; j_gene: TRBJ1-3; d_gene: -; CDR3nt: TGTGCCAGCAGCTTAGTCATCAGGGTTTCCTCTGGAAACACCATATATTTT; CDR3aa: CASSLVIRVSSGNTIYF
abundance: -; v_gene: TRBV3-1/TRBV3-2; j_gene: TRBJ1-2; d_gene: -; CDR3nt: TGTGCCAGCAGCCAAGATCGTGTACGGGATGGCTACACCTTC; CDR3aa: CASSQDRVRDGYTF
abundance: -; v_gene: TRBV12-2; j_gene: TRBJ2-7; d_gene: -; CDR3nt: TGTGCAAGTCGCTCGCGGCTCGGACATTGCTACGAGCAGTACTTC; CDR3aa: CASRSRLGHCYEQYF
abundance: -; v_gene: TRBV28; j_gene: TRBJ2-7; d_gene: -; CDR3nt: TGTGCCAGCAGTATCGGACCACCCTCCTACGAGCAGTACTTC; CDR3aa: CASSIGPPSYEQYF
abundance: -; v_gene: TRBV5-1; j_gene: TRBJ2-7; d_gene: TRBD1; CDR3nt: TGCGCCAGCAGCACGGGACAGACCAGCTCCTACGAGCAGTACTTC; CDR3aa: CASSTGQTSSYEQYF
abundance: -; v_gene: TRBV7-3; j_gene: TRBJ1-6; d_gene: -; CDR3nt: TGTGCCAGCAGCTTACGAGGGGGGGCAGCTACACCCCTCCACTTT; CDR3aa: CASSLRGGAATPLHF
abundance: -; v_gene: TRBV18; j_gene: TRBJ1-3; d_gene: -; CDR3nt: TGTGCCAGCTCACCACAAGAGGGGAGCTCTGGAAACACCATATATTTT; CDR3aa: CASSPQEGSSGNTIYF
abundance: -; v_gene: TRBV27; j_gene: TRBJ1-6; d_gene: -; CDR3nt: TGTGCCAGCAGTTTATCGCGATTCGACAGGAGAAATAATTCACCCCTCCACTTT; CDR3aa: CASSLSRFDRRNNSPLHF
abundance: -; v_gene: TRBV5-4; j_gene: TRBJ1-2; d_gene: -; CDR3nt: TGTGCCAGCAGCCCGGCCCCATCGTACGGCTACACCTTC; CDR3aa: CASSPAPSYGYTF
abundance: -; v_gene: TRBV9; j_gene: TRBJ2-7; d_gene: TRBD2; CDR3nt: TGTGCCAGCAGCGTAGGACCCGGGGGGGATTACGAGCAGTACTTC; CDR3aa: CASSVGPGGDYEQYF
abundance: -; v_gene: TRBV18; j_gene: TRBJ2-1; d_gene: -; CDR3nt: TGTGCCAGCTCACCGGGTATAGGGGACTACAATGAGCAGTTCTTC; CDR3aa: CASSPGIGDYNEQFF
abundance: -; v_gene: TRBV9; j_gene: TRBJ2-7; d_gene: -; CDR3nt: TGTGTCAGCAGCCGGGCTTCGGATTACGAGCAGTACTTC; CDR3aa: CVSSRASDYEQYF
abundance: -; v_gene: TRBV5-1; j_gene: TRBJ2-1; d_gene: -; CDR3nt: TGCGCCAGCAGCTTCGAGGGGCGAGACAATGAGCAGTTCTTC; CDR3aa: CASSFEGRDNEQFF
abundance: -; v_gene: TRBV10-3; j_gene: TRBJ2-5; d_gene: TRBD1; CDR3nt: TGTGCCAACCAGTACGAGACAGGGGAAGAGACCCAGTACTTC; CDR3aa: CANQYETGEETQYF
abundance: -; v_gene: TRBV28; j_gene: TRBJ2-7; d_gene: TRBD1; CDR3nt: TGTGCCAGCAGTACCTCGGACAGGGGATACGAGCAGTACTTC; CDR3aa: CASSTSDRGYEQYF